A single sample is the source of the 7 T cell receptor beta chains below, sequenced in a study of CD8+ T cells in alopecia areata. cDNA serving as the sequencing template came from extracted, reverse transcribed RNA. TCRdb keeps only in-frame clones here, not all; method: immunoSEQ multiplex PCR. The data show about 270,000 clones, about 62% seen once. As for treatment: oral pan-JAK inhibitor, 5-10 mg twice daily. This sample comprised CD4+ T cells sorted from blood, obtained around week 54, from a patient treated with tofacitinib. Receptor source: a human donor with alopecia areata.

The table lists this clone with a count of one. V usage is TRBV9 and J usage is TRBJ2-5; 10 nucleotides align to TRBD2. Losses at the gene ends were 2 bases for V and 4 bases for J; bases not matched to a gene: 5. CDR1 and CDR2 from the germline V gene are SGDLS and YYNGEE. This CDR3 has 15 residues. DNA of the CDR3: TGTGCCAGCAGCGTTAGCGGGGGGCCGCTAGAGACCCAGTACTTC. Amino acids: CASSVSGGPLETQYF.

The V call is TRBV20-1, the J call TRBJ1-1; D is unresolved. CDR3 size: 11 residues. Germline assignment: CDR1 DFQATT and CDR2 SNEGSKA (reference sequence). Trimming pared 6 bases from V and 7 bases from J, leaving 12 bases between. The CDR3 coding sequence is TGCAGTGCAAGAAGCGGGGTTGAAGCTTTCTTT. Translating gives CSARSGVEAFF.

The CDR3 DNA follows: TGTGCCAGTAGGACAGGACTCGGTCAGCCCCAGCATTTT. Protein: CASRTGLGQPQHF. The chain is built from TRBV19 and TRBJ1-5; perhaps TRBD1 as D (6 bases). Trimming took 6 bases from V and 6 from J, leaving 12 bases between them. The germline CDR1 and CDR2 sequences are LNHDA and SQIVND (reference sequence). This CDR3 contains 13 residues.

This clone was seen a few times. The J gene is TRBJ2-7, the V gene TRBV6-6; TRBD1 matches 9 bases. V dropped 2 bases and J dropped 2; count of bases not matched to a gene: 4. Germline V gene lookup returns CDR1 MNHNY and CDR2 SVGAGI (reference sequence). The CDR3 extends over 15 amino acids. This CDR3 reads CASSYDGTGTYEQYF. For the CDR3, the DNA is TGTGCCAGCAGTTACGATGGGACAGGGACCTACGAGCAGTACTTC.

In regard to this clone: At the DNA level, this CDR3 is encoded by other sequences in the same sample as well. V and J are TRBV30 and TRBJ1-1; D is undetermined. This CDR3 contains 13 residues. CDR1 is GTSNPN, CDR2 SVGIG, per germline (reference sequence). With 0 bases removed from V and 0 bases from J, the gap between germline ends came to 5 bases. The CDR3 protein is CAWSVQLNTEAFF. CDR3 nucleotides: TGTGCCTGGAGTGTACAGCTGAACACTGAAGCTTTCTTT.

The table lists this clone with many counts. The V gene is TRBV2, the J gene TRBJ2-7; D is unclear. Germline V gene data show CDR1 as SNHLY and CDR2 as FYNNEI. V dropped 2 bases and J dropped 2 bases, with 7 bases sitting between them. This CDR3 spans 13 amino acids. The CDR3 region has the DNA TGTGCCAGCAGTGAACAGGCAACCTACGAGCAGTACTTC. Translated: CASSEQATYEQYF.

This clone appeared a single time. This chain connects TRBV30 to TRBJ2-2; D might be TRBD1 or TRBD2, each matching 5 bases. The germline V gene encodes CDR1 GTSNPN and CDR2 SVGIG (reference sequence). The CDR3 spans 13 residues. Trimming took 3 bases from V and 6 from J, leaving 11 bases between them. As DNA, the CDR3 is TGTGCCTGGAGCCCCTGGGGACCCGGGGAGCTGTTTTTT. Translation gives CAWSPWGPGELFF.